These T cell receptor beta chains were read from a single sample in a study of blood T cells in healthy people across ages. Each CDR3 protein gets one entry after TCRdb re-called the 5' RACE reads with MiXCR. The data contain 1.4 million to 1.5 million distinct CDR3 sequences, around 42% of them singletons. The sample comprised blood. The receptors originated from a woman aged 18-35 years in good health. The CDR3 runs from the conserved cysteine through the conserved F or W. The D gene is left open where the match is weak. Rows may omit the clone size; those that give it use once, few, many or a size class.

d_call	j_call	clone_size	v_call	cdr3_nt	cdr3_aa
TRBD1	TRBJ1-1	.	TRBV2	TGTGCCAGCAGGAGGGGACAGTCGAACACTGAAGCTTTCTTT	CASRRGQSNTEAFF
TRBD2	TRBJ2-3	few	TRBV20-1	TGCAGTGCTAGAGTCACTAGCGGGAGATACGTCGGGAGAGATACGCAGTATTTT	CSARVTSGRYVGRDTQYF
.	TRBJ2-5	.	TRBV10-3	TGTGCCATCGGGACACGGGGGGCGGGGGAGACCCAGTACTTC	CAIGTRGAGETQYF
.	TRBJ2-7	.	TRBV20-1	TGCAGTGCTAATCAGGCCTCCTCCTACGAGCAGTACTTC	CSANQASSYEQYF
TRBD2	TRBJ2-5	.	TRBV7-2	TGTGCCAGCAGCTTAAGCCTAGCGGGAGAAGAGACCCAGTACTTC	CASSLSLAGEETQYF
TRBD1	TRBJ1-2	.	TRBV20-1	TGCAGTGCAAGCTCCGGGACAGGACATGGCTACACCTTC	CSASSGTGHGYTF
.	TRBJ2-7	few	TRBV5-6	TGTGCCAGCAGCTTGAAAAGGGTCTACGAGCAGTACTTC	CASSLKRVYEQYF
.	TRBJ2-1	few	TRBV19	TGTGCCAGTCCGGGCCTTACAACACCTATCAATGAGCAGTTCTTC	CASPGLTTPINEQFF
TRBD2	TRBJ2-7	few	TRBV20-1	TGCAGTGCTTTCGAACCGGGACTAGCCTACGAGCAGTACTTC	CSAFEPGLAYEQYF
.	TRBJ1-2	.	TRBV19	TGTGCCAGTAGTTTTGACAGCTCTAACTATGGCTACACCTTC	CASSFDSSNYGYTF
TRBD1	TRBJ2-6	few	TRBV28	TGTGCCAGCAGTTTACCGTTCGACAGGGACCTGGTGGGGGCCAACGTCCTGACTTTC	CASSLPFDRDLVGANVLTF
TRBD2	TRBJ2-1	few	TRBV7-9	TGTGCCAGCAGCGACCCCGGGACTAGCGGATCCCCCTCCTACAATGAGCAGTTCTTC	CASSDPGTSGSPSYNEQFF
.	TRBJ2-5	.	TRBV15	TGTGCCACCAGCAGGCTGAGCTCCTACAATGAGCAGTACTTC	CATSRLSSYNEQYF
.	TRBJ2-1	.	TRBV28	TGTGCCAGCACCCCCGTAGGGGCCTACAATGAGCAGTTCTTC	CASTPVGAYNEQFF
.	TRBJ1-6	few	TRBV11-2	TGTGCCAGCAGAGTAACAGAAGTCTATAATTCACCCCTCCACTTT	CASRVTEVYNSPLHF